Shown below are 25 T cell receptor beta chains from a single sample sequenced in a study of cytomegalovirus exposure and HLA in healthy donors. Primers: 60 Vbeta forward and 13 Jbeta reverse. Profiled with immunoSEQ multiplex PCR; TCRdb holds only in-frame clones, not every one. Of under 150,000 clones in the sample, 80% are singletons; the top ten hold more than 3%. What was sequenced was PBMCs. The origin of the receptors is a male donor in good health and CMV-seronegative.

Here the CDR3 DNA reads TGTGCCTGGAGTCCAATAATGGGAGGGAATAGCAATCAGCCCCAGCATTTT. Translated: CAWSPIMGGNSNQPQHF. V gene TRBV30 combines with J gene TRBJ1-5; D is ambiguous. The V end was cut by 2 bases, the J end by 0 bases, with 17 bases between. CDR1 and CDR2 from the germline V gene are GTSNPN and SVGIG (reference sequence). The CDR3 loop spans 17 amino acids.

Only a few counts were recorded for this clone. The chain combines TRBV6-4 with TRBJ2-1, with D unclear. V lost 1 base and J 4 bases, leaving 14 bases between the germline ends. CDR1 is MRHNA and CDR2 is SNTAGT in the germline V gene. CDR3 length: 16 amino acids. CDR3: CASSDFSDRPYNEQFF. In DNA form, the CDR3 reads TGTGCCAGCAGTGACTTCAGCGATAGACCATACAATGAGCAGTTCTTC.

J is TRBJ2-5 and V is TRBV30, with 12 nucleotides matching TRBD2. The germline CDR1 and CDR2 sequences are GTSNPN and SVGIG (reference sequence). The CDR3 extends over 16 amino acids. V shed 2 bases and J 5 bases; nucleotides not matched to a gene: 9. The DNA for the CDR3 is TGTGCCTGGAGTAGACTAGCGGGAGATCTCGGGGAGACCCAGTACTTC. It translates to CAWSRLAGDLGETQYF.

The rearrangement links TRBV23-1 to TRBJ2-7, with D maybe TRBD1 (5 bases). TRBV23-1 is marked as an open reading frame, function uncertain. The V gene lost 10 bases and the J gene lost 2 bases, with 15 bases spanning the gap. This CDR3 is built from 13 residues. The CDR3 sequence is CAIEGDSTYEQYF. CDR3 sequence (DNA): TGCGCCATCGAAGGTGACAGTACCTACGAGCAGTACTTC.

The CDR3 coding sequence is TGTGCCTGGACCGAATGGGGCACCTCAAGTGGGCAGTTCTTC. It codes for CAWTEWGTSSGQFF. This chain connects TRBV30 to TRBJ2-1, with D perhaps matching TRBD1 (5 bases). Per germline, CDR1 GTSNPN and CDR2 SVGIG (reference sequence). V dropped 4 bases and J dropped 12 bases, with 22 bases sitting between them. There are 14 residues in the CDR3.

The chain links TRBV28 to TRBJ1-3; 12 bases map to TRBD1. Germline loops: CDR1 MDHEN, CDR2 SYDVKM. CDR3 length equals 16 residues. V lost 6 bases to trimming and J lost 4 bases; unmatched junction nucleotides: 7. CDR3 sequence: CASRGTGGLNGNTIYF. The CDR3 DNA is TGTGCCAGCAGGGGGACAGGGGGCTTGAACGGAAACACCATATATTTT.

The chain links TRBV11-3 to TRBJ1-4; TRBD1 aligns across 8 bases. This CDR3 region has 16 residues. Trimming at V came to 4 bases and at J to 6 bases, leaving 10 bases not matched to a gene. The V gene's germline CDR1 is SGHNT and CDR2 YENEEA. The CDR3 DNA is TGTGCCAGCAGCTCTGGACAGGGCCAGGCTTATGAAAAACTGTTTTTT. It is translated as CASSSGQGQAYEKLFF.

The CDR3 is CASSVPGSGANVLTF. The DNA of the CDR3 is TGTGCCAGCAGCGTACCAGGCTCTGGGGCCAACGTCCTGACTTTC. This rearrangement joins TRBV9 to TRBJ2-6, with D uncertain. Germline lookup yields CDR1 SGDLS and CDR2 YYNGEE. Trimming removed 1 base from V and 0 bases from J, with 5 bases in between. This CDR3 has 15 amino acids.

The CDR3 nucleotides are TGCGCCAGCAGCCAAAAGACAGCCGGAAACACCATATATTTT. Amino acids: CASSQKTAGNTIYF. The chain recombines TRBV4-1 with TRBJ1-3; D is perhaps TRBD1 (5 bases). V was trimmed by 2 bases and J by 4 bases, leaving 9 bases between them. The CDR3 is made up of 14 amino acids. Germline loops: CDR1 MGHRA, CDR2 YSYEKL.

A note on this clone: The junction departs from germline at one end; a sequencing error may be responsible. J is TRBJ2-4 and V is TRBV5-4; D may be TRBD2 (6 bases). CDR1 and CDR2 (germline): SGHNT, YYREEE (reference sequence). This CDR3 has 16 amino acids. The CDR3 region is CASSAGTVLAKNSQYF. CDR3 DNA sequence: TGTGCCAGCAGCGCGGGGACGGTACTAGCCAAAAACAGTCAGTACTTC.

The V gene is TRBV5-1, the J gene TRBJ2-7, with D tentatively TRBD2 (5 bases). The CDR3 length is 13 residues. The germline V and J ends were trimmed by 4 bases and 4 bases, with 12 bases remaining between them. Germline CDR1 is SGHRS and CDR2 is YFSETQ. The chain's CDR3 is CASSLGLLYEQYF. Written as DNA, the CDR3 is TGCGCCAGCAGCCTTGGACTCCTTTACGAGCAGTACTTC.

The rearrangement links TRBV27 to TRBJ2-5; D may be TRBD1 (5 bases). The CDR3 runs to 15 residues. V lost 3 bases and J 1 base, leaving 12 bases between the germline ends. The germline gives CDR1 MNHEY, CDR2 SMNVEV (reference sequence). CDR3 sequence reads: CASSFRRDSQETQYF. The DNA for the CDR3 is TGTGCCAGCAGTTTCCGGCGAGACAGCCAAGAGACCCAGTACTTC.

This chain joins TRBV10-3 and TRBJ1-1; TRBD1 matches at 7 bases. Germline CDR1 reads ENHRY; CDR2 reads SYGVKD. V trimming: 4 bases; J trimming: 8 bases; junction bases outside the gene matches: 10. This CDR3 has 14 amino acids. CDR3 in amino acids: CAISGGWDSQEAFF. Here the CDR3 DNA reads TGTGCCATCAGTGGGGGGTGGGACAGCCAAGAAGCTTTCTTT.

This clone was recorded once. The J gene is TRBJ2-5, the V gene TRBV11-2, with 7 bases lining up with TRBD2. The end of the DNA fits TRBJ2-7 better, so the J call may be wrong. Germline V gene lookup returns CDR1 SGHAT and CDR2 FQNNGV. CDR3 length: 14 amino acids. The CDR3 bases are TGTGCCAGCAGCTTGACTAGCATGAGCTCCGAGCAGTACTTC. Translated: CASSLTSMSSEQYF.

DNA of the CDR3: TGTGCCAGCAGCCGGGACAGGAATCAGCCCCAGCATTTT. Its translation is CASSRDRNQPQHF. The V and J genes are TRBV6-5 and TRBJ1-5; TRBD1 agrees at 8 bases. Germline lookup yields CDR1 MNHEY and CDR2 SVGAGI. The CDR3 is 13 residues long. The junction had 2 bases not matched to a gene; V was cut back by 6 bases and J by 4 bases.

This chain uses TRBV6-1 with TRBJ1-6; TRBD1 matches at 9 bases. J lost 7 bases, V lost 4 bases, and 2 bases had no gene match. CDR1 MNHNS and CDR2 SASEGT come from the germline V gene. The CDR3 contains 14 residues. The CDR3 protein is CASSGDRENSPLHF. The CDR3 coding sequence is TGTGCCAGCAGTGGGGACAGGGAAAATTCACCCCTCCACTTT.

This clone was detected a few times. The rearrangement joins TRBV18 to TRBJ2-7, with 11 positions matching TRBD2. There are 15 residues in the CDR3. Germline values: CDR1 KGHSH, CDR2 LQKENI. V shed 3 bases, J shed 5 bases, and the junction held 6 bases outside the gene matches. CDR3 in DNA: TGTGCCAGCTCACCGGCTAGCGGGGGGATGAACGAGCAGTACTTC. Its protein is CASSPASGGMNEQYF.

Comments on this clone: Relative to the germline gene, one junction end is altered; a read error may explain this. This sequence joins TRBV7-9 and TRBJ2-7; 10 bases fit TRBD1. CDR1 and CDR2 (germline): SEHNR, FQNEAQ (reference sequence). This CDR3 has 14 amino acids. CDR3 nucleotide sequence: TGTTCCAGCAGCTCGGGACAGGGGAATTACGAGCAGTACTTC. Its translation is CSSSSGQGNYEQYF.

J is TRBJ1-1 and V is TRBV7-3; TRBD1 matches at 11 bases. This CDR3 is 14 amino acids long. Trimming took 5 bases from V and 4 from J; bases not matched to a gene: 3. Germline V gene sequence: CDR1 SGHTA, CDR2 FQGTGA. CDR3 nucleotides: TGTGCCAGCAGCCCGGGGACAGGGGGCACTGAAGCTTTCTTT. This encodes CASSPGTGGTEAFF.

CDR3 bases: TGCGCCAGCCAACTTTCAGGCAGGGCTCAAGAGACCCAGTACTTC. Translating it yields CASQLSGRAQETQYF. The rearrangement joins TRBV5-1 to TRBJ2-5; maybe TRBD1 (5 bases). The germline V and J ends were trimmed by 7 bases and 2 bases, with 18 bases remaining between them. The CDR3 has 15 residues. The germline CDR1 and CDR2 sequences are SGHRS and YFSETQ. The full variable domain, in which reference TRBV5-1 and TRBJ2-5 provide the parts outside the CDR3, is KAGVTQTPRYLIKTRGQQVTLSCSPISGHRSVSWYQQTPGQGLQFLFEYFSETQRNKGNFPGRFSGRQFSNSRSEMNVSTLELGDSALYLCASQLSGRAQETQYFGPGTRLLVL.

The chain joins TRBV4-2 to TRBJ2-7, with D perhaps matching TRBD1 (6 bases). V was pared by 5 bases and J by 7 bases, with 21 bases between. CDR3 length: 15 residues. Germline CDR1 is LGHNA and CDR2 is YNFKEQ. The CDR3 sequence: CASSTADSSQVEQYF. The CDR3 DNA sequence: TGTGCCAGCAGCACTGCGGACAGCTCTCAAGTGGAGCAGTACTTC.

The V and J genes are TRBV15 and TRBJ2-5; D might be TRBD2 (6 bases). Germline V lookup: CDR1 LNHNV, CDR2 YYDKDF (reference sequence). With 8 bases removed from V and 7 bases from J, the gap between germline ends came to 14 bases. The CDR3 has 12 residues. The CDR3: CATARDSRTQYF. The DNA for the CDR3 is TGTGCCACCGCCAGGGACTCCAGGACCCAGTACTTC.

This clone has a single count. The V gene is TRBV28, the J gene TRBJ1-1; D is possibly TRBD1 (6 bases). CDR3 size: 15 residues. Trimming left V 8 bases short and J 0 bases short, with 16 bases between. CDR1 and CDR2 (germline): MDHEN, SYDVKM. The CDR3 here is CASDPHGTLNTEAFF. The CDR3 DNA follows: TGTGCCAGCGATCCACACGGGACATTGAACACTGAAGCTTTCTTT.

The chain joins TRBV21-1 to TRBJ1-2; the table's D gene call, TRBD1, was not cross checked with the DNA. TRBV21-1 is noted as a pseudogene. The CDR3 has 16 residues. CDR3: CASSLLDSGTGHGYTF. CDR3 nucleotides: TGTGCCAGCTCATTGTTAGACTCCGGGACAGGGCATGGCTACACCTTC.

The sample holds one count of this clone. The rearrangement links TRBV27 to TRBJ1-5; 10 nucleotides match TRBD1. The junction had 8 bases not matched to a gene; V was cut back by 5 bases and J by 7 bases. Per germline, CDR1 MNHEY and CDR2 SMNVEV (reference sequence). This CDR3 region has 15 residues. Here the CDR3 DNA reads TGTGCCAGCAGTATGACAGGGGGCTTGAAACAGCCCCAGCATTTT. Protein product: CASSMTGGLKQPQHF.